Each of the 15 T cell receptor beta chains below was sequenced from the same sample in a study of cytotoxic CD8 clonotypes in ibrutinib-treated CLL. Clones were read by immunoSEQ multiplex PCR, and TCRdb kept only the in-frame ones, dropping some. This table has approximately 150,000 clones, approximately 80% appearing once. The starting material was PBMCs, obtained after 24 months of ibrutinib treatment. These receptors came from a human donor with chronic lymphocytic leukemia.

The chain joins TRBV6-4 to TRBJ2-1; weak D call: TRBD1 (6 bases). From germline, CDR1 is MRHNA and CDR2 SNTAGT. The CDR3 has 16 amino acids. V was shortened by 4 bases and J by 0 bases, with 13 bases between the two germline ends. The CDR3 loop reads CASSAQGRSSYNEQFF. The CDR3 region has the DNA TGTGCCAGCAGTGCACAGGGTCGTTCCTCCTACAATGAGCAGTTCTTC.

J is TRBJ2-2 and V is TRBV5-4; TRBD1 matches 7 bases. Germline CDR1 and CDR2: SGHNT and YYREEE (reference sequence). V was pared by 4 bases and J by 3 bases, with 9 bases of the junction left unmatched. CDR3 length: 16 residues. The CDR3 DNA reads TGTGCCAGCAGCCCTCGACAGGGATCGGACACCGGGGAGCTGTTTTTT. This codes for CASSPRQGSDTGELFF.

J is TRBJ1-2 and V is TRBV21-1; the table calls TRBD1, which could not be checked here. TRBV21-1 is termed a pseudogene. The CDR3 consists of 11 residues. In DNA form, the CDR3 reads TGTGCCAGAAAGGGGGCGGACGGCTACACCTTC. Protein sequence: CARKGADGYTF.

This rearrangement joins TRBV27 to TRBJ2-4; possibly TRBD2 for D (6 bases). The CDR3 sequence is 17 residues long. Germline values: CDR1 MNHEY, CDR2 SMNVEV (reference sequence). V was trimmed by 6 bases and J by 0 bases, leaving 18 bases between them. CDR3 in amino acids: CASSLGLATLAKNIQYF. In DNA form, the CDR3 reads TGTGCCAGCAGCCTGGGTCTAGCGACACTAGCCAAAAACATTCAGTACTTC.

The chain uses TRBV5-1 and TRBJ2-7; D remains unclear. The CDR3 is made up of 12 amino acids. Germline CDR1 reads SGHRS; CDR2 reads YFSETQ. V was pared by 1 base and J by 6 bases, with 8 bases between. This chain's CDR3 is CASSLSGSEQYF. Here the CDR3 DNA reads TGCGCCAGCAGCTTGTCTGGTAGCGAGCAGTACTTC.

The V call is TRBV7-9, the J call TRBJ1-2; D unclear. The CDR3 sequence is 12 residues long. Germline V lookup: CDR1 SEHNR, CDR2 FQNEAQ (reference sequence). Trimming left V 6 bases short and J 8 bases short, with 13 bases between. This CDR3 is CASSPPSGGYTF. As DNA, the CDR3 is TGTGCCAGCAGTCCCCCTTCGGGGGGCTACACCTTC.

V usage is TRBV27 and J usage is TRBJ1-2; 9 nucleotides agree with TRBD1. In germline, CDR1 is MNHEY, CDR2 SMNVEV (reference sequence). The CDR3 sequence is 13 residues long. V shed 5 bases, J shed 8 bases, and the junction held 6 bases outside the gene matches. The DNA for the CDR3 is TGTGCCAGCAGTCCGGGACAGGGTTTCGGCTACACCTTC. This sequence encodes CASSPGQGFGYTF.

The chain joins TRBV9 to TRBJ1-5; TRBD1 matches at 7 bases. Trimming took 4 bases from V and 7 from J; bases not matched to a gene: 5. The CDR3 contains 13 residues. Germline V gene lookup returns CDR1 SGDLS and CDR2 YYNGEE. The CDR3 sequence: CASSPGTAQPQHF. CDR3 nucleotide sequence: TGTGCCAGCAGCCCCGGGACAGCGCAGCCCCAGCATTTT. Looking up the rest from reference TRBV9 and TRBJ1-5 gives the full variable domain: DSGVTQTPKHLITATGQRVTLRCSPRSGDLSVYWYQQSLDQGLQFLIQYYNGEERAKGNILERFSAQQFPDLHSELNLSSLELGDSALYFCASSPGTAQPQHFGDGTRLSIL.

A few counts support this clone. This rearrangement joins TRBV30 to TRBJ1-1; D ambiguous. V lost 8 bases, J lost 2 bases, and 9 bases lay in between. The CDR3 length is 11 residues. Germline CDR1 and CDR2: GTSNPN and SVGIG (reference sequence). Here the CDR3 reads CAVSGNTEAFF. The CDR3 DNA is TGTGCCGTATCAGGTAACACTGAAGCTTTCTTT.

The gene calls are TRBV7-2 and TRBJ1-2; TRBD1 is a possible D gene (5 bases). Germline V CDR1 and CDR2: SGHTA, FQGNSA. V shed 5 bases and J shed 2 bases, with 12 bases lying between them. CDR3 length equals 14 residues. In nucleotides, the CDR3 is TGTGCCAGCAGCCCCAGCGGGGGAAACTATGGCTACACCTTC. Translated, it gives CASSPSGGNYGYTF.

This rearrangement joins TRBV5-6 to TRBJ2-1, with 11 bases fitting TRBD2. V lost 4 bases to trimming and J lost 8 bases; unmatched junction nucleotides: 8. There are 15 residues in the CDR3. Germline CDR1 and CDR2: SGHDT and YYEEEE. The CDR3 region is CASSLGTSGYDEQFF. The CDR3, as DNA: TGTGCCAGCAGCCTAGGGACTAGCGGTTACGATGAGCAGTTCTTC.

The J gene is TRBJ2-4, the V gene TRBV7-2, with D perhaps matching TRBD2 (5 bases). The CDR3 runs 17 residues. V was shortened by 1 base and J by 1 base, with 14 bases between the two germline ends. The germline V gene encodes CDR1 SGHTA and CDR2 FQGNSA. The CDR3 region has the DNA TGTGCCAGCAGCTTAGACCCGGGAAACTGGGCCAAAAACATTCAGTACTTC. Its protein product is CASSLDPGNWAKNIQYF. The whole variable domain, remainder taken from reference TRBV7-2 and TRBJ2-4, is GAGVSQSPSNKVTEKGKDVELRCDPISGHTALYWYRQSLGQGLEFLIYFQGNSAPDKSGLPSDRFSAERTGGSVSTLTIQRTQQEDSAVYLCASSLDPGNWAKNIQYFGAGTRLSVL.

The gene calls are TRBV7-8 and TRBJ1-4; 7 bases map to TRBD1. The junction had 8 bases not matched to a gene; V was cut back by 1 base and J by 3 bases. The V gene's germline CDR1 is SGHVS and CDR2 FQNEAQ. This CDR3 spans 17 amino acids. For the CDR3, the DNA is TGTGCCAGCAGCTTAGGCCCCAGGGGGAAAGCTAATGAAAAACTGTTTTTT. Translated, it gives CASSLGPRGKANEKLFF.

The V call is TRBV5-1, the J call TRBJ2-5; D is undetermined. The CDR3 has 14 residues. Trimming cost V 0 bases and J 4 bases, with 10 bases left between them. Germline V CDR1 and CDR2: SGHRS, YFSETQ. CDR3 nucleotides: TGCGCCAGCAGCTTGGGTGTTAGCTCAGAGACCCAGTACTTC. Its translation: CASSLGVSSETQYF.

This clone was detected only a few times. This rearrangement joins TRBV6-1 to TRBJ2-2, with D uncertain. The CDR3 loop spans 15 amino acids. The V end was cut by 8 bases, the J end by 1 base, with 14 bases between. The germline gives CDR1 MNHNS, CDR2 SASEGT. The CDR3 DNA follows: TGTGCCAGCTCACTATATAGGCTGAACACCGGGGAGCTGTTTTTT. The encoded protein is CASSLYRLNTGELFF.